The sequence of this TCR beta chain was determined in a study of T cells in Graves' hyperthyroidism and ophthalmopathy. Germline V gene lookup returns CDR1 MNHNS and CDR2 SASEGT. The ends lost 6 bases at V and 2 bases at J; junction bases unmatched: 4. The length of the CDR3 is 16 residues. Template material for amplifying TCR beta CDR3 regions consisted of RNA transcripts. TCR CDR3 underwent first-round RT-PCR with the HTBI primer set. TCRdb processed the multiplex PCR reads anew with MiXCR; each CDR3 protein has one entry. This table has 300,000 to 400,000 distinct CDR3 sequences, around 13% appearing once. This clonotype has ten or more counts.

The chain couples TRBV6-1 to TRBJ2-3, with 14 bases identical to TRBD2. Sequencing was done on a sample of blood. The sequence was obtained from a woman aged 55-70 years with Graves' hyperthyroidism. The chain's CDR3 is CASSVGLAGATDTQYF. The CDR3 coding sequence is TGTGCCAGCAGCGTGGGACTAGCGGGAGCCACAGATACGCAGTATTTT.